This is a list of T cell receptor beta chains from one sample in a study of T cell changes during pregnancy in multiple sclerosis. The method was immunoSEQ multiplex PCR; TCRdb's version includes in-frame clones alone and lacks a portion of them. The data contain fewer than 110,000 clones, 85% to 95% of them seen just once; the ten biggest clones take up just under 0.8%. The sequencing used peripheral blood, collected in the third trimester of pregnancy. The receptors originated from a female donor in good health, enrolled as a control in a pregnancy study. The CDR3 runs from the conserved cysteine through the conserved F or W. Fields, in order: J gene, clone size, D gene, V gene, CDR3 DNA, CDR3 protein. The D gene is left open where the match is weak. Not every row has a clone size; where given, it reads once, few, many or a size class.

TRBJ2-1 . . TRBV19 TGTGCCAGTAGTATAAGTTCGGGGGTGAATGAGCAGTTCTTC CASSISSGVNEQFF
TRBJ1-4 . . TRBV5-1 TGCGCCAGCAGCTTCGGTACGCTTAGCGATTCGGTGTTTTTT CASSFGTLSDSVFF
TRBJ1-2 . . TRBV18 TGTGCCAGCTCACCGGCGGGACGGCAAAACTATGGCTACACCTTC CASSPAGRQNYGYTF
TRBJ2-1 . . TRBV21-1 TGTGCCAGCAGCAAAGCGCGGGACTCAACTTACAATGAGCAGTTCTTC CASSKARDSTYNEQFF
TRBJ2-7 . TRBD1 TRBV9 TGTGCCAGCAGCGAGGGGATCGGGACAGGGGTCAACGAGCAGTACTTC CASSEGIGTGVNEQYF
TRBJ2-5 . TRBD2 TRBV4-3 TGCGCCAGCAGCCAAGGAACTAGCGGGGTTGAGACCCAGTACTTC CASSQGTSGVETQYF
TRBJ1-2 . TRBD1 TRBV6-6 TGTGCCAGCACCAACGACAGGAGGACAGGAGGCTACACCTTC CASTNDRRTGGYTF
TRBJ2-3 . . TRBV5-1 TGCGCCAGCAGCTTGGGGCTAGTTCGAACAGATACGCAGTATTTT CASSLGLVRTDTQYF
TRBJ2-3 once TRBD2 TRBV6-6 TGTGCCAGCAGCTCTAGCGGGGGGACGGATACGCAGTATTTT CASSSSGGTDTQYF
TRBJ2-3 once TRBD2 TRBV7-8 TGTGCCAGCAGCTTCGGGGGGGGACTAGCGGGAGAAACGCAGTATTTT CASSFGGGLAGETQYF
TRBJ1-1 once TRBD1 TRBV9 TGTGCCAGCAGGCCCGGGACAGGGAGGGGCACTGAAGCTTTCTTT CASRPGTGRGTEAFF
TRBJ1-3 . TRBD1 TRBV9 TGTGCCAGCAGCGTAGGCCTCTTTGGCGGGACAGCTGGAAACACCATATATTTT CASSVGLFGGTAGNTIYF
TRBJ2-2 . . TRBV7-9 TGTGCCAGCAGCTTAATATTGGGGAGGAAGGTATACGGTACCGGGGAGCTGTTTTTT CASSLILGRKVYGTGELFF
TRBJ2-3 . TRBD1 TRBV14 TGTGCCAGCAGCCAAGATTGGGGACAGCCCACAGATACGCAGTATTTT CASSQDWGQPTDTQYF
TRBJ2-2 . . TRBV7-8 TGTGCCAGCAGCTTAGTGGGGGCCCTCACCGGGGAGCTGTTTTTT CASSLVGALTGELFF
TRBJ2-6 . TRBD1 TRBV7-3 TGTGCCAGCAGTACAGGGGGTGCTGGGGCCAACGTCCTGACTTTC CASSTGGAGANVLTF
TRBJ1-5 . . TRBV7-9 TGTGCCAGCAGCCTGCAGGGTCTAAATCAGCCCCAGCATTTT CASSLQGLNQPQHF
TRBJ1-1 . . TRBV10-3 TGTGCCATCAGTGGTCTGGGAGGTAACACTGAAGCTTTCTTT CAISGLGGNTEAFF
TRBJ2-5 . TRBD1 TRBV10-2 TGCGCCAGCACCGGGACAGGGATTGGGACCCAGTACTTC CASTGTGIGTQYF
TRBJ1-4 . . TRBV6-1 TGTGCCAGCAGTCCTAGGGGAGGGGATGAAAAACTGTTTTTT CASSPRGGDEKLFF
TRBJ2-7 . . TRBV12-2 TGTGCAAGTCGCTTGAAAAAGAGCTCCTACGAGCAGTACTTC CASRLKKSSYEQYF
TRBJ2-6 . . TRBV6-5 TGTGCCAGCAGCTACACAGGTTGGGCTGGGGCCAACGTCCTGACTTTC CASSYTGWAGANVLTF
TRBJ2-7 . . TRBV7-9 TGTGCCAGCAGCTTATCTTCCACGGCCTACGAGCAGTACTTC CASSLSSTAYEQYF
TRBJ1-1 . . TRBV5-1 TGCGCCAGCAGCGAAAGACAGACGAACACTGAAGCTTTCTTT CASSERQTNTEAFF
TRBJ2-3 . TRBD2 TRBV5-1 TGCGCCAGCCGCGGGACTAGCGGGACTAGCACAGATACGCAGTATTTT CASRGTSGTSTDTQYF
TRBJ1-1 . . TRBV7-9 TGTGCCAGCAGGGGGGTCGGGACAAGTTCCACTGAAGCTTTCTTT CASRGVGTSSTEAFF
TRBJ1-2 once . TRBV4-3 TGCGCCAGCAGCCGGACAGCTAACTATGGCTACACCTTC CASSRTANYGYTF
TRBJ1-5 . TRBD1 TRBV5-8 TGTGCCAGCAGCTTTTCGTCCGGGACAGTACATCAGCCCCAGCATTTT CASSFSSGTVHQPQHF
TRBJ1-2 . . TRBV6-5 TGTGCCAGCAGTTACGACCCAGGAGGGTATGGCTACACCTTC CASSYDPGGYGYTF
TRBJ2-1 . . TRBV5-4 TGTGCCAGCAGTTTCAAGGGGATCTACAATGAGCAGTTCTTC CASSFKGIYNEQFF
TRBJ2-2 . . TRBV7-7 TGTGCTAGCCGTTTAATCCCGAACACCGGGGAGCTGTTTTTT CASRLIPNTGELFF
TRBJ2-7 . TRBD1 TRBV30 TGTGCCTGGAGTATCTCGGGACAGAACTACGAGCAGTACTTC CAWSISGQNYEQYF
TRBJ1-5 . . TRBV7-2 TGTGCCAGCAGCAGAGGTGGCAGTCAGCCCCAGCATTTT CASSRGGSQPQHF
TRBJ2-1 . . TRBV12-5 TGTGCTAGTGGTTTTTCGACGGACAGCGATGAGCAGTTCTTC CASGFSTDSDEQFF
TRBJ1-2 . TRBD1 TRBV5-5 TGTGCCAGCAGCTTGGCTACAGGGGGTAGTAACTATGGCTACACCTTC CASSLATGGSNYGYTF
TRBJ1-4 . . TRBV5-4 TGTGCCAGCAGCTTGGGCATGGGGGGGGAAGAAAAACTGTTTTTT CASSLGMGGEEKLFF
TRBJ1-2 . . TRBV4-1 TGCGCCAGCAGCCAAGTAGCTGGGGAGACAGGAGTCTATGGCTACACCTTC CASSQVAGETGVYGYTF
TRBJ2-3 . TRBD2 TRBV9 TGTGCCAGCAGCGGAATAGCGGGGGGGCCTGGAGATACGCAGTATTTT CASSGIAGGPGDTQYF
TRBJ1-2 . . TRBV2 TGTGCCAGCAGTGAAGTGGACTCTAACTATGGCTACACCTTC CASSEVDSNYGYTF
TRBJ1-1 . . TRBV25-1 TGTGCCAGCAGTGATTGGGGCTCCGGTATCATCGAAGCTTTCTTT CASSDWGSGIIEAFF
TRBJ1-4 . . TRBV6-6 TGTGCCAGCAGCCCGGTACTCGAAAAACTGTTTTTT CASSPVLEKLFF
TRBJ1-5 . . TRBV2 TGTGCCAGCACCGAGGAGGGAAATCAGCCCCAGCATTTT CASTEEGNQPQHF
TRBJ1-6 . . TRBV27 TGTGCCAGCAGTCAGTCGGGATCACCCCTCCACTTT CASSQSGSPLHF
TRBJ1-1 . . TRBV6-4 TGTGCCAGCAGCCGGGAGGGGAACACTGAAGCTTTCTTT CASSREGNTEAFF
TRBJ1-1 once . TRBV30 TGTGCCTCGGGGAAAAGGGCTGAAGCTTTCTTT CASGKRAEAFF
TRBJ2-5 few . TRBV25-1 TGTGCCAGCAGTTACCCGGAAGAGACCCAGTACTTC CASSYPEETQYF
TRBJ1-1 . . TRBV30 TGTGCCTGGAGTGTATGGCCAGACACTGAAGCTTTCTTT CAWSVWPDTEAFF
TRBJ1-2 once . TRBV19 TGTGCCAGTAGCAGCGTCAACTATGGCTACACCTTC CASSSVNYGYTF
TRBJ2-1 . . TRBV30 TGTGCCTGGAGTCTTGGGCGGGGAGATGAGCAGTTCTTC CAWSLGRGDEQFF
TRBJ2-2 . . TRBV6-6 TGTGCCAGCGGATCGCAGGGCCCGAACACCGGGGAGCTGTTTTTT CASGSQGPNTGELFF
TRBJ1-5 . . TRBV4-1 TGCGCCAGCAGCCAAGGGTCCGAGTATAGCAATCAGCCCCAGCATTTT CASSQGSEYSNQPQHF
TRBJ2-7 . TRBD2 TRBV13 TGTGCCAGCAGCCCAAGGCGGGGGAAAGCCTACGAGCAGTACTTC CASSPRRGKAYEQYF
TRBJ2-5 . TRBD1 TRBV7-9 TGTGCCAGCAGCTTCGAGGGGGCAGTAGAGACCCAGTACTTC CASSFEGAVETQYF
TRBJ2-1 . TRBD2 TRBV15 TGTGCCACCAGCCTCCAAAGCGGGGATCCCAATGAGCAGTTCTTC CATSLQSGDPNEQFF
TRBJ1-2 . . TRBV9 TGTGCCAGCAGCGTAGCAGGCTATGGCTACACCTTC CASSVAGYGYTF
TRBJ1-2 . . TRBV7-8 TGTGCCAGCAGCTTAGGTGGAGGGAGGGTCTATGGCTACACCTTC CASSLGGGRVYGYTF
TRBJ2-5 . . TRBV18 TGTGCCAGCTCATCAGGCGGGGCCCAAGAGACCCAGTACTTC CASSSGGAQETQYF
TRBJ2-3 . TRBD2 TRBV5-1 TGCGCCAGCAGTTCTCAAAACTCACTAGCGGGGCCCACAGATACGCAGTATTTT CASSSQNSLAGPTDTQYF
TRBJ2-7 . . TRBV27 TGTGCCAGCAGTCTCCGGCGGGGCGAGCAGTACTTC CASSLRRGEQYF